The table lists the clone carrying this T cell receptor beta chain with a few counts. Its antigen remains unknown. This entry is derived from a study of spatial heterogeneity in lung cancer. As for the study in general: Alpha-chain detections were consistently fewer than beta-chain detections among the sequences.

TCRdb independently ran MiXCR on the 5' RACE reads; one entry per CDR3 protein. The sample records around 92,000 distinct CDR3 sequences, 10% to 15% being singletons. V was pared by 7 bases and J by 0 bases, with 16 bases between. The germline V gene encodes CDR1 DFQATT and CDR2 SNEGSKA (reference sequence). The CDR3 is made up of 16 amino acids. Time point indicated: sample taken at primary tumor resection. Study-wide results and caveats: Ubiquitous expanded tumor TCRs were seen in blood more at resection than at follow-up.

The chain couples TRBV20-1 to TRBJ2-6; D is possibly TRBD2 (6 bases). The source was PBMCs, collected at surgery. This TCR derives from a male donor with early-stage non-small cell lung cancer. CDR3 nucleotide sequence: TGCAGTGTCTCGGGCGGGGCAAGCTCTGGGGCCAACGTCCTGACTTTC. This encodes CSVSGGASSGANVLTF.